This is a list of T cell receptor beta chains from one sample in a study of T cell changes during pregnancy in multiple sclerosis. The data were produced by immunoSEQ multiplex PCR, yet TCRdb's version contains in-frame clones alone and is incomplete. The sample has tens of thousands of clones; 80% to 95% are singletons. This material consisted of peripheral blood, taken in the second trimester of pregnancy. The receptors were sampled from a female donor in good health, enrolled as a control in a pregnancy study. Each CDR3 is given with its conserved first and last residue. D genes are given only for firm matches. A row's size may be missing; if present it is once, few, many or a size class.

TRBJ2-5,.,16,TRBV6-1,.,TGTGCCAGCAGTGAAGACCCGGGAGGGGGCCGAGAGACCCAGTACTTC,CASSEDPGGGRETQYF
TRBJ1-1,TRBD1,13,TRBV5-1,once,TGCGCCAGCAGCGAAGGGACAGGGGGTTTCACTTTCTTT,CASSEGTGGFTFF
TRBJ2-7,.,14,TRBV11-2,.,TGTGCCAGCAGCTATAGGGACTGTACCTACGAGCAGTACTTC,CASSYRDCTYEQYF
TRBJ1-6,TRBD1,14,TRBV7-2,.,TGTGCCAGCAGCGCGGGACAGGGAAATTCACCCCTCCACTTT,CASSAGQGNSPLHF
TRBJ2-3,TRBD2,18,TRBV10-2,.,TGCGCCAGCAGTGACGGACTAGCGGGGGGGGCTAGCACAGATACGCAGTATTTT,CASSDGLAGGASTDTQYF
TRBJ2-4,TRBD1,14,TRBV6-4,.,TGTGCCAGCAGTGAGGTACAGGGGGTGAACATTCAGTACTTC,CASSEVQGVNIQYF
TRBJ2-1,TRBD2,15,TRBV2,.,TGTGCCAGCAGAGAGAGCGGGGGGGCCTTCAATGAGCAGTTCTTC,CASRESGGAFNEQFF
TRBJ1-1,.,15,TRBV21-1,few,TGTGCCAGCAGCCCTGGTCAGGGGCGCGGCACTGAAGCTTTCTTT,CASSPGQGRGTEAFF
TRBJ1-6,TRBD1,15,TRBV6-4,.,TGTGCCAGCAGTGAAGGACAGGGGCTGAGGTCACCCCTCCACTTT,CASSEGQGLRSPLHF
TRBJ1-6,TRBD1,15,TRBV7-2,.,TGTGCCAGCAGCCCACCGACAGGGGGCAATTCACCCCTCCACTTT,CASSPPTGGNSPLHF
TRBJ1-1,.,13,TRBV30,few,TGTGCCTGGAGTGTACACCGGGAAACTGAAGCTTTCTTT,CAWSVHRETEAFF
TRBJ1-5,TRBD1,15,TRBV27,.,TGTGCCAGCAGTTTATCCGGACAGGCGCATCAGCCCCAGCATTTT,CASSLSGQAHQPQHF
TRBJ2-5,TRBD2,16,TRBV2,.,TGTGCCAGCAGTCACCGGACTAGCGGGGGTGTGGAGACCCAGTACTTC,CASSHRTSGGVETQYF
TRBJ1-1,.,12,TRBV27,.,TGTGCCAGCAGAACCGGGGGCACTGAAGCTTTCTTT,CASRTGGTEAFF
TRBJ1-2,.,13,TRBV19,.,TGTGCCAGTAGTACAGGGTCTACCTATGGCTACACCTTC,CASSTGSTYGYTF
TRBJ2-7,TRBD2,15,TRBV4-3,.,TGCGCCAGCAGCCAAGATCCGGTGGGGGGGAACGAGCAGTACTTC,CASSQDPVGGNEQYF
TRBJ1-5,.,16,TRBV2,.,TGTGCCAGCAACAGGGAAAGTCTCAACAGGAATCAGCCCCAGCATTTT,CASNRESLNRNQPQHF
TRBJ1-5,.,13,TRBV7-2,.,TGTGCCAGCAGCACTGGGAGGGATCGGGCCCAGCATTTT,CASSTGRDRAQHF
TRBJ2-7,TRBD2,18,TRBV11-3,.,TGTGCCAGCAGCTTAGATCTACCCGTGGTAGGGGAGGGTTACGAGCAGTACTTC,CASSLDLPVVGEGYEQYF
TRBJ1-2,.,13,TRBV7-9,few,TGTGCCAGCACCGGGGGGGGACCCTATGGCTACACCTTC,CASTGGGPYGYTF
TRBJ1-2,.,17,TRBV19,.,TGTGCCAGTACCCCCGCGGACAGAATCAACCAAGGCTATGGCTACACCTTC,CASTPADRINQGYGYTF
TRBJ1-5,TRBD1,15,TRBV6-5,.,TGTGCCAGCAGGCCGGACAGGGATAGCAATCAGCCCCAGCATTTT,CASRPDRDSNQPQHF
TRBJ1-2,.,13,TRBV5-5,.,TGTGCCAGCAGCAGGACAGAAGCCTATGGCTACACCTTC,CASSRTEAYGYTF
TRBJ1-6,.,15,TRBV2,.,TGTGCCAGCAGTGAAGGGGCTCCCAGGAATTCACCCCTCCACTTT,CASSEGAPRNSPLHF
TRBJ1-2,.,15,TRBV7-9,.,TGTGCCTCGGGGTTGGGAGGCATAGGAGGCTATGGCTACACCTTC,CASGLGGIGGYGYTF
TRBJ2-3,TRBD2,18,TRBV27,.,TGTGCCAGCACCAGATCGACTAGCGGGGACCCTAGCACAGATACGCAGTATTTT,CASTRSTSGDPSTDTQYF
TRBJ1-2,.,14,TRBV29-1,.,TGCAGCGTTAATGAGCCAGGCATTAACTATGGCTACACCTTC,CSVNEPGINYGYTF
TRBJ1-3,.,14,TRBV30,.,TGTGCCTGGAACGACCGGAGCTCTGGAAACACCATATATTTT,CAWNDRSSGNTIYF
TRBJ2-2,TRBD1,14,TRBV19,.,TGTGCCAGTAGTATAGCCAGGGGGCCCGGGGAGCTGTTTTTT,CASSIARGPGELFF
TRBJ2-1,.,17,TRBV5-6,.,TGTGCCAGCAGCTGGAACAAAGGGGGGGCCTCCTACAATGAGCAGTTCTTC,CASSWNKGGASYNEQFF
TRBJ1-2,TRBD1,13,TRBV6-5,.,TGTGCCAGCAGTTACACAGGGGTCTATGGCTACACCTTC,CASSYTGVYGYTF